Below are 5 T cell receptor beta chains sequenced from a single sample in a study of chronic HIV infection and antiretroviral therapy. Each CDR3 protein gets one entry after TCRdb re-called the 5' RACE reads with MiXCR. The sample shows about 38,000 distinct CDR3 sequences, more than 8% of them seen only once. Sequenced sample: peripheral blood. The receptors stem from an adult who had HIV and had not received antiretroviral therapy, or was an uninfected healthy control (not recorded which).

The V gene is TRBV28, the J gene TRBJ2-4; TRBD1 matches at 9 bases. The length of the CDR3 is 14 residues. From germline, CDR1 is MDHEN and CDR2 SYDVKM. Unmatched junction bases numbered 4, after V lost 6 bases and J lost 4 bases. CDR3 sequence (DNA): TGTGCCAGCAGAGGCGGGACAGGGAAAAACATTCAGTACTTC. Translating it yields CASRGGTGKNIQYF.

V usage is TRBV5-1 and J usage is TRBJ2-1; D is undetermined. The V end was cut by 0 bases, the J end by 0 bases, with 7 bases between. Germline V gene data show CDR1 as SGHRS and CDR2 as YFSETQ. The CDR3 covers 15 residues. The CDR3, as DNA: TGCGCCAGCAGCTTGGAGGAGAGCTCCTACAATGAGCAGTTCTTC. The encoded protein is CASSLEESSYNEQFF. Combining the CDR3 with reference TRBV5-1 and TRBJ2-1 gives the whole variable domain KAGVTQTPRYLIKTRGQQVTLSCSPISGHRSVSWYQQTPGQGLQFLFEYFSETQRNKGNFPGRFSGRQFSNSRSEMNVSTLELGDSALYLCASSLEESSYNEQFFGPGTRLTVL.

The V and J genes are TRBV24-1 and TRBJ2-4; D ambiguous. The CDR3 totals 18 residues. The germline V and J ends were trimmed by 4 bases and 0 bases, with 18 bases remaining between them. CDR1 is KGHDR, CDR2 SFDVKD, per germline. The CDR3 is CATSDPIQAALAKNIQYF. CDR3 nucleotides: TGTGCCACCAGTGACCCCATTCAGGCAGCTTTAGCCAAAAACATTCAGTACTTC.

This clonotype was detected ten times or more. The CDR3 reads CASSLIGTSGDTQYF. The CDR3 region has the DNA TGTGCCAGCAGCTTAATCGGGACTAGCGGAGATACGCAGTATTTT. J is TRBJ2-3 and V is TRBV7-3, with 11 bases that match TRBD2. The J segment lost 5 bases and the V segment lost 1 base, leaving 2 bases of the junction unmatched. The germline CDR1 and CDR2 sequences are SGHTA and FQGTGA. CDR3 size: 15 residues.

This clonotype was seen at least ten times. The chain uses TRBV2 and TRBJ2-1, with D perhaps matching TRBD1 (5 bases). Between the trimmed V and J ends, which lost 3 bases and 15 bases, there was a span of 18 bases. Germline V CDR1 and CDR2: SNHLY, FYNNEI. The CDR3 spans 13 residues. CDR3 coding DNA: TGTGCCAGCAGTGATGGGGCACCTTCTCTGATGTTCTTC. Protein sequence: CASSDGAPSLMFF.